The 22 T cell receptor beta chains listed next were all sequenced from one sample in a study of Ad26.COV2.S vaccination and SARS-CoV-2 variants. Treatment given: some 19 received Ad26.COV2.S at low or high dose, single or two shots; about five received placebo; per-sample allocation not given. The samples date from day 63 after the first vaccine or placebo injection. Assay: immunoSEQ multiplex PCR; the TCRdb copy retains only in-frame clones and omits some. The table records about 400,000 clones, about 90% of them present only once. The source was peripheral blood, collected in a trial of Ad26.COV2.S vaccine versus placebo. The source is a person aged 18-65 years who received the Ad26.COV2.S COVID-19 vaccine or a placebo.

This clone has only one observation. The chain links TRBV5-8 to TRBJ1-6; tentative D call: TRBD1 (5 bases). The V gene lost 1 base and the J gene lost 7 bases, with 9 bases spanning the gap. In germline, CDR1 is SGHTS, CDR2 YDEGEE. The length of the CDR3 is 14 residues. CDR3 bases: TGTGCCAGCAGCTTGCTCAGGGCGAATTCACCCCTCCACTTT. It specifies CASSLLRANSPLHF.

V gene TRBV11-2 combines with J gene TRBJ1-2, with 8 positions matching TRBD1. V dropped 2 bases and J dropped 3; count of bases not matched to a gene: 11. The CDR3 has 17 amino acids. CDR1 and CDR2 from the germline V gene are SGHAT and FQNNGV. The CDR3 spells CASSLNTGQGSDYGYTF. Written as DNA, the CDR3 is TGTGCCAGCAGCTTAAATACCGGACAGGGATCCGACTATGGCTACACCTTC. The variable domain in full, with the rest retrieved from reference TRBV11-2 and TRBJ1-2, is EAGVAQSPRYKIIEKRQSVAFWCNPISGHATLYWYQQILGQGPKLLIQFQNNGVVDDSQLPKDRFSAERLKGVDSTLKIQPAKLEDSAVYLCASSLNTGQGSDYGYTFGSGTRLTVV.

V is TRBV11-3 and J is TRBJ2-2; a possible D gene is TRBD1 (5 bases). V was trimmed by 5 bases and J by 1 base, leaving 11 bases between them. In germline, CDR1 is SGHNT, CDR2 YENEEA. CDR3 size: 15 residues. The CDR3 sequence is CASSPREWNTGELFF. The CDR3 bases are TGTGCCAGCAGCCCCAGGGAATGGAACACCGGGGAGCTGTTTTTT.

The CDR3 region is CASSVGTVTHGYTF. The CDR3 DNA sequence: TGTGCCAGTAGTGTAGGGACAGTAACCCATGGCTACACCTTC. The V gene is TRBV19, the J gene TRBJ1-2, with TRBD1 identical over 7 bases. J gave up 6 bases and V 5 bases, and 9 bases lay outside the gene matches. Germline CDR1 is LNHDA and CDR2 is SQIVND (reference sequence). CDR3 size: 14 residues.

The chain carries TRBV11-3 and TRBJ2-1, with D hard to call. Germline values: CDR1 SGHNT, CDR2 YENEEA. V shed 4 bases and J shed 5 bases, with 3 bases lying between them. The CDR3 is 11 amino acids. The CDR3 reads CASSYDNEQFF. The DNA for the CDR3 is TGTGCCAGCAGCTACGACAATGAGCAGTTCTTC.

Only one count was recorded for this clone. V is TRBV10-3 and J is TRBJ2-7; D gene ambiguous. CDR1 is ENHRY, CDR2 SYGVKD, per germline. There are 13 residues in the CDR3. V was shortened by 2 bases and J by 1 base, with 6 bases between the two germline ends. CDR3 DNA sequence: TGTGCCATCAGTGAGGAGGTTTCCTACGAGCAGTACTTC. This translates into CAISEEVSYEQYF.

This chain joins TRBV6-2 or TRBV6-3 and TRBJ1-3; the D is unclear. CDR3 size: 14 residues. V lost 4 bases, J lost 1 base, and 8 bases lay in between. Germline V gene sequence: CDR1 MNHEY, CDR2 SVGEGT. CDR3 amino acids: CASSSLVSGNTIYF. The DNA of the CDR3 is TGTGCCAGCAGTTCCCTGGTATCTGGAAACACCATATATTTT.

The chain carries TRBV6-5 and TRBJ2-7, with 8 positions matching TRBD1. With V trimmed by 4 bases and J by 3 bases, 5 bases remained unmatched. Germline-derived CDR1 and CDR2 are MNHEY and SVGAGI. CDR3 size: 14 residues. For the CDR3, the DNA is TGTGCCAGCAGTTCGAGGACAGGGTACTACGAGCAGTACTTC. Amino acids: CASSSRTGYYEQYF.

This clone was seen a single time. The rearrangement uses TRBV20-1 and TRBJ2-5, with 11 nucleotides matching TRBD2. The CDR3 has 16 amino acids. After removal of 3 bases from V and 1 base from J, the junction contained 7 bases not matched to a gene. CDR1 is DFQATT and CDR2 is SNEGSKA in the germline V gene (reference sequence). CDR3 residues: CSASRASGGFQETQYF. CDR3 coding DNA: TGCAGTGCTAGTAGGGCTAGCGGGGGGTTCCAAGAGACCCAGTACTTC.

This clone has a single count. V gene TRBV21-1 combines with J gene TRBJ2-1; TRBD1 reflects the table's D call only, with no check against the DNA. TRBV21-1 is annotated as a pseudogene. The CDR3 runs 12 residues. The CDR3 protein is CARGAKYNEQFF. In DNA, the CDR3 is TGTGCCAGGGGGGCTAAATACAATGAGCAGTTCTTC.

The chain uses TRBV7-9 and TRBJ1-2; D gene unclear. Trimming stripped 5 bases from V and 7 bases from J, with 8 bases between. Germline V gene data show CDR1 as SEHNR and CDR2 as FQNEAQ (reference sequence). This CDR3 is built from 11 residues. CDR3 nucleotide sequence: TGTGCCAGCAGCGAGCTCCGTGGCTACACCTTC. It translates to CASSELRGYTF.

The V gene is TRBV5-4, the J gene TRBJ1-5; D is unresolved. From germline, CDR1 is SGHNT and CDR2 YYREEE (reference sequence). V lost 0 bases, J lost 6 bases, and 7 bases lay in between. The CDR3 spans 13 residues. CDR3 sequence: CASSLGPGQPQHF. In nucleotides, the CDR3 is TGTGCCAGCAGCTTGGGTCCTGGTCAGCCCCAGCATTTT.

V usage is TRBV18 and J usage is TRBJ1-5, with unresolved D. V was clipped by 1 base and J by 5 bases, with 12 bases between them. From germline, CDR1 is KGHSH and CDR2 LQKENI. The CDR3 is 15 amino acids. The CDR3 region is CASSPRQRGDQPQHF. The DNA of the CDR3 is TGTGCCAGCTCACCACGGCAGCGAGGAGATCAGCCCCAGCATTTT.

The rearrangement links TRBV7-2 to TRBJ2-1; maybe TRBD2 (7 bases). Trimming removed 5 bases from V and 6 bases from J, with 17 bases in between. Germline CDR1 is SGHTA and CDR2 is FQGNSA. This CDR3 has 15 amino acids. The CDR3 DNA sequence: TGTGCCAGCAGCAGGACCGGGGGGCGAGTCAATGAGCAGTTCTTC. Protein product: CASSRTGGRVNEQFF. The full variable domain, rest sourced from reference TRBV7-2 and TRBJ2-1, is GAGVSQSPSNKVTEKGKDVELRCDPISGHTALYWYRQSLGQGLEFLIYFQGNSAPDKSGLPSDRFSAERTGGSVSTLTIQRTQQEDSAVYLCASSRTGGRVNEQFFGPGTRLTVL.

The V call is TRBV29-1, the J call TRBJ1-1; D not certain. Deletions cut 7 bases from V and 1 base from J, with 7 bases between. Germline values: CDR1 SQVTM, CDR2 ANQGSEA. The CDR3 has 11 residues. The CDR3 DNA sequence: TGCAGCGCCCCGGGGAACACTGAAGCTTTCTTT. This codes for CSAPGNTEAFF.

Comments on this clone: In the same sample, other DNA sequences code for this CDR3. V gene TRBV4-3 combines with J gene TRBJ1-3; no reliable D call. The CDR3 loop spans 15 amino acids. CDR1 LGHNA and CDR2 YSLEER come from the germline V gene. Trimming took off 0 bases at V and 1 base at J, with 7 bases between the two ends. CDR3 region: CASSQDPGSGNTIYF. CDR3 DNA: TGCGCCAGCAGCCAAGATCCGGGATCTGGAAACACCATATATTTT.

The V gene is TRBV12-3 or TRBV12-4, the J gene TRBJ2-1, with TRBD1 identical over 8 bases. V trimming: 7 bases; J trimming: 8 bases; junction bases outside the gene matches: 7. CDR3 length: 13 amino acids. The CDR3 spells CASTGGQGDEQFF. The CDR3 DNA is TGTGCCAGCACCGGAGGACAGGGCGATGAGCAGTTCTTC.

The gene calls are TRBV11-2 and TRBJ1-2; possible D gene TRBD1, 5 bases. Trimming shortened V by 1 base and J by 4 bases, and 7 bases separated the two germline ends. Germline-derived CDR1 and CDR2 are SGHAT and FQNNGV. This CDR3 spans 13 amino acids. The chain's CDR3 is CASSLGDSYGYTF. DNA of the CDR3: TGTGCCAGCAGCTTAGGTGACAGCTATGGCTACACCTTC.

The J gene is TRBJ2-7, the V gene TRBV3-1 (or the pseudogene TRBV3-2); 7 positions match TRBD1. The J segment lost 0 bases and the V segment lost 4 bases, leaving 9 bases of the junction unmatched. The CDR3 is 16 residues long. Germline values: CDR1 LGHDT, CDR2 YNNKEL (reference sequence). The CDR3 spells CASSRKGQRFSYEQYF. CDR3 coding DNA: TGTGCCAGCAGCCGGAAGGGACAGCGGTTCTCCTACGAGCAGTACTTC.

The CDR3 loop reads CASSSWGNNSPLHF. In DNA, the CDR3 is TGTGCCAGCAGTTCTTGGGGGAATAATTCACCCCTCCACTTT. V usage is TRBV6-5 and J usage is TRBJ1-6; a possible D gene is TRBD1 (5 bases). In germline, CDR1 is MNHEY, CDR2 SVGAGI. This CDR3 has 14 amino acids. Trimming stripped 4 bases from V and 5 bases from J, with 9 bases between.

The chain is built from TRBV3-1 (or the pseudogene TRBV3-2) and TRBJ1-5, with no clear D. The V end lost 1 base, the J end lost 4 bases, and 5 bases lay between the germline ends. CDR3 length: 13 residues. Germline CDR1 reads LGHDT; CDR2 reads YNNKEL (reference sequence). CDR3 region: CASSQARNQPQHF. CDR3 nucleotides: TGTGCCAGCAGCCAAGCGCGAAATCAGCCCCAGCATTTT.

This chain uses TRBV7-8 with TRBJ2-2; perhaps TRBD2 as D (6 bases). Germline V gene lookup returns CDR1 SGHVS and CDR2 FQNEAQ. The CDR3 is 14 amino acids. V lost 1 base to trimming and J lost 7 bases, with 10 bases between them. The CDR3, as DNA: TGTGCCAGCAGCTTAGGGGCGCGGGGCGGGGAGCTGTTTTTT. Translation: CASSLGARGGELFF.